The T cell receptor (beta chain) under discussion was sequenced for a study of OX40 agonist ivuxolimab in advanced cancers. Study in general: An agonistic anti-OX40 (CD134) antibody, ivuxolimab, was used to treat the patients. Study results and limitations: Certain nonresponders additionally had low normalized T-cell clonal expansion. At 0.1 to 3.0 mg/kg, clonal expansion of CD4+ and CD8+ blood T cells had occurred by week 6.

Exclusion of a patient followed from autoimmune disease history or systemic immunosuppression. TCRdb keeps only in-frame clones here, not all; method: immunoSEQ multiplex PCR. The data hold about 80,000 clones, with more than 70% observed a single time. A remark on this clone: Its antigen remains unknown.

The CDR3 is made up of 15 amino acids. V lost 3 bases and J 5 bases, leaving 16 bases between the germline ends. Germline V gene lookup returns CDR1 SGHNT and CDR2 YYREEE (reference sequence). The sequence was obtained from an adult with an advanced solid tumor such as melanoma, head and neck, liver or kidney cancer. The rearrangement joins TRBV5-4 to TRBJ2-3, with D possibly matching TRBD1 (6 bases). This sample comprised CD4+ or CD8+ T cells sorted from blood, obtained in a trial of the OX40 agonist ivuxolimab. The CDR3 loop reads CASSSSVGAGDTQYF. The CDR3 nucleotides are TGTGCCAGCAGCTCATCAGTGGGGGCGGGAGATACGCAGTATTTT. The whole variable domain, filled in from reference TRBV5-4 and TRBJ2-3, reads ETGVTQSPTHLIKTRGQQVTLRCSSQSGHNTVSWYQQALGQGPQFIFQYYREEENGRGNFPPRFSGLQFPNYSSELNVNALELDDSALYLCASSSSVGAGDTQYFGPGTRLTVL.